A single sample gave rise to the 16 T cell receptor beta chains below, sequenced in a study of blood T cell repertoires in COVID-19. Profiling relied on immunoSEQ multiplex PCR, and the TCRdb table lists in-frame clones only, not all of them. The data contain about 190,000 clones, approximately 73% of them singletons. The specimen was PBMCs or T cells enriched from blood (not recorded which). All receptors come from a woman between 50 and 59 years old with acute COVID-19.

This clone was found once. The genes are TRBV3-1 (or the pseudogene TRBV3-2) and TRBJ2-3, with 10 bases aligning to TRBD1. CDR3 length equals 17 residues. J lost 0 bases, V lost 4 bases, and 7 bases had no gene match. Germline values: CDR1 LGHDT, CDR2 YNNKEL (reference sequence). CDR3 coding DNA: TGTGCCAGCAGCCGACAGGGGGCCCGCCTAAGCACAGATACGCAGTATTTT. Protein sequence: CASSRQGARLSTDTQYF.

The V and J genes are TRBV9 and TRBJ2-3; 8 bases map to TRBD2. The CDR3 covers 16 residues. The V segment lost 4 bases and the J segment 6 bases; nucleotides outside the gene matches: 13. Germline V gene sequence: CDR1 SGDLS, CDR2 YYNGEE. This CDR3 is CASSPPPGLGGDTQYF. Written as DNA, the CDR3 is TGTGCCAGCAGCCCCCCCCCGGGACTAGGAGGCGATACGCAGTATTTT.

This chain connects TRBV2 to TRBJ2-6; 7 nucleotides align to TRBD1. This CDR3 has 20 residues. The trim removed 3 bases at V and 1 base at J, leaving 15 bases unmatched. Germline V gene data show CDR1 as SNHLY and CDR2 as FYNNEI. In nucleotides, the CDR3 is TGTGCCAGCAGTGAGCTAGCCAGTCAGGGGGTTTATTCTGGGGCCAACGTCCTGACTTTC. Protein: CASSELASQGVYSGANVLTF.

V usage is TRBV2 and J usage is TRBJ1-5, with a possible D match to TRBD1 (5 bases). The CDR3 loop spans 17 amino acids. Germline CDR1 and CDR2: SNHLY and FYNNEI. Trimming took 3 bases from V and 0 from J, leaving 15 bases between them. Here the CDR3 DNA reads TGTGCCAGCAGTGAGCGGCAGGGAGGGTATAGCAATCAGCCCCAGCATTTT. Amino acid sequence: CASSERQGGYSNQPQHF.

The rearrangement joins TRBV19 to TRBJ2-6; the D gene is possibly TRBD1 (5 bases). V was cut by 4 bases and J by 3 bases, with 10 bases left in between. Germline V gene data show CDR1 as LNHDA and CDR2 as SQIVND (reference sequence). The CDR3 has 15 amino acids. CDR3 nucleotide sequence: TGTGCCAGTAGTACTCAGGGTGGTGGGGCCAACGTCCTGACTTTC. This codes for CASSTQGGGANVLTF.

This chain connects TRBV10-2 to TRBJ1-2; 9 bases agree with TRBD1. Losses at the gene ends were 8 bases for V and 6 bases for J; bases not matched to a gene: 4. The CDR3 sequence is 12 residues long. Germline assignment: CDR1 WSHSY and CDR2 SAAADI. CDR3 bases: TGCGCCAGCCTGGACAGGGGAGATGGCTACACCTTC. Its protein product is CASLDRGDGYTF.

The chain recombines TRBV10-3 with TRBJ2-6, with 8 bases aligning to TRBD1. Germline loops: CDR1 ENHRY, CDR2 SYGVKD. V shed 4 bases and J 0 bases; nucleotides not matched to a gene: 8. The CDR3 spans 18 residues. Here the CDR3 reads CAISAGQGSVSGANVLTF. CDR3 nucleotide sequence: TGTGCCATCAGTGCTGGACAGGGTTCTGTCTCTGGGGCCAACGTCCTGACTTTC.

The table lists this clone with a few counts. The genes are TRBV14 and TRBJ1-4, with D uncertain. The CDR3 consists of 15 residues. V gave up 0 bases and J gave up 8 bases, with 13 bases separating them. Germline V gene lookup returns CDR1 SGHDN and CDR2 FVKESK. CDR3 in amino acids: CASSQDEDYREKLFF. The CDR3 nucleotides are TGTGCCAGCAGCCAAGATGAGGATTACCGGGAAAAACTGTTTTTT.

This clone was seen more than once but under ten times. This chain connects TRBV24-1 to TRBJ2-2; D might be TRBD1 (6 bases). Trimming took off 1 base at V and 5 bases at J, with 13 bases between the two ends. This CDR3 comprises 16 residues. Per the germline V gene, CDR1 is KGHDR and CDR2 is SFDVKD. CDR3 in DNA: TGTGCCACCAGTGATTTTGGCAGGGGAACAACCGGGGAGCTGTTTTTT. Translated, it gives CATSDFGRGTTGELFF.

This chain uses TRBV5-4 with TRBJ1-3, with D uncertain. V was clipped by 1 base and J by 1 base, with 9 bases between them. CDR1 is SGHNT and CDR2 is YYREEE in the germline V gene (reference sequence). The CDR3 has 15 amino acids. CDR3 coding DNA: TGTGCCAGCAGCTTGTCAGGTGGATCTGGAAACACCATATATTTT. It specifies CASSLSGGSGNTIYF.

The chain links TRBV13 to TRBJ1-4; D might be TRBD1 (5 bases). CDR1 PRHDT and CDR2 FYEKMQ come from the germline V gene (reference sequence). With 5 bases removed from V and 6 bases from J, the gap between germline ends came to 19 bases. The CDR3 consists of 16 residues. CDR3 DNA sequence: TGTGCCAGCAGCCCGGGTGGGGCACCAGGAGATGAAAAACTGTTTTTT. Translated, it gives CASSPGGAPGDEKLFF.

This chain connects TRBV10-3 to TRBJ2-5, with 7 nucleotides matching TRBD2. Germline V gives CDR1 ENHRY, CDR2 SYGVKD. With V trimmed by 4 bases and J by 5 bases, 10 bases remained unmatched. This CDR3 spans 15 amino acids. The CDR3: CAISAAGLAAETQYF. Written as DNA, the CDR3 is TGTGCCATCAGTGCGGCTGGGCTAGCGGCCGAGACCCAGTACTTC.

The rearrangement links TRBV27 to TRBJ2-1, with a tentative D call TRBD1 (6 bases). The CDR3 is made up of 17 amino acids. CDR1 is MNHEY, CDR2 SMNVEV, per germline (reference sequence). The V and J ends lost 0 bases and 4 bases respectively, with 16 bases between them. CDR3 protein: CASSLSSVGAGYNEQFF. CDR3 nucleotide sequence: TGTGCCAGCAGTTTATCGTCGGTGGGGGCGGGTTACAATGAGCAGTTCTTC.

This clone turned up a few times. The chain's CDR3 is CASSQVGTGIGNTIYF. In nucleotides, the CDR3 is TGTGCCAGCAGCCAAGTGGGGACAGGGATTGGAAACACCATATATTTT. This rearrangement joins TRBV3-1 (or the pseudogene TRBV3-2) to TRBJ1-3; 9 bases agree with TRBD1. The CDR3 totals 16 residues. With 1 base clipped from V and 3 bases from J, the junction kept 4 bases outside the gene matches. CDR1 is LGHDT and CDR2 is YNNKEL in the germline V gene (reference sequence).

This clone has a count of ten or more. The rearrangement joins TRBV28 to TRBJ1-1, with D tentatively TRBD1 (6 bases). CDR1 is MDHEN and CDR2 is SYDVKM in the germline V gene. The V end lost 7 bases, the J end lost 3 bases, and 15 bases lay between the germline ends. The CDR3 contains 14 residues. CDR3: CASKGVDRYTEAFF. CDR3 nucleotides: TGTGCCAGCAAGGGGGTCGACAGGTACACTGAAGCTTTCTTT.

This clone was found many times. The chain recombines TRBV28 with TRBJ1-3; possibly TRBD1 for D (5 bases). The CDR3 length is 16 residues. Trimming cost V 5 bases and J 4 bases, with 18 bases left between them. CDR1 MDHEN and CDR2 SYDVKM come from the germline V gene. The CDR3 sequence: CASSRDYGGGGNTIYF. As DNA, the CDR3 is TGTGCCAGCAGTCGGGATTATGGGGGGGGAGGAAACACCATATATTTT.